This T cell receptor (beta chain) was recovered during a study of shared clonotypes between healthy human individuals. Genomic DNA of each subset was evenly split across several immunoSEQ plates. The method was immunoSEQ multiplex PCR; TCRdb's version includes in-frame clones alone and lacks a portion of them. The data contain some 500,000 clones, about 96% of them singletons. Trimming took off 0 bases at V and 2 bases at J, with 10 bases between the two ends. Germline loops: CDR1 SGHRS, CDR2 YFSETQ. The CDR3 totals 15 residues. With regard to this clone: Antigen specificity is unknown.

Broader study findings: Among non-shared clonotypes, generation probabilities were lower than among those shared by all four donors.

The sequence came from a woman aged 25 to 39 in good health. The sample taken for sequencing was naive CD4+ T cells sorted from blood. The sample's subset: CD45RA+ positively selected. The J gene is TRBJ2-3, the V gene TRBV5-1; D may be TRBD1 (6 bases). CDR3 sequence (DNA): TGCGCCAGCAGCTTGGGAGACAGGAACACAGATACGCAGTATTTT. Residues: CASSLGDRNTDTQYF.